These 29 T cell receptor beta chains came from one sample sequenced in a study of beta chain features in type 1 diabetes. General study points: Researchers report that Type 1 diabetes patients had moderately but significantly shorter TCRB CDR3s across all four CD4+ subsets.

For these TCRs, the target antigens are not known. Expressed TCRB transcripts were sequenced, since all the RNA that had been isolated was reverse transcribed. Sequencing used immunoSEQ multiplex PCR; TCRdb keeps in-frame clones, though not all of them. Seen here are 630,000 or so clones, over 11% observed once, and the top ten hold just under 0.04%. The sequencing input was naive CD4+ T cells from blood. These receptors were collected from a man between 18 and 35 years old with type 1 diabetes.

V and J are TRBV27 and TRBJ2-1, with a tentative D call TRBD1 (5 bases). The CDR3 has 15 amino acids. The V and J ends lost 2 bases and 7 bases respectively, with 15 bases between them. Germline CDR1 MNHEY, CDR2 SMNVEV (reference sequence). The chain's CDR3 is CASSLHRLGANEQFF. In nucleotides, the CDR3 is TGTGCCAGCAGTTTACACAGGCTAGGTGCGAATGAGCAGTTCTTC.

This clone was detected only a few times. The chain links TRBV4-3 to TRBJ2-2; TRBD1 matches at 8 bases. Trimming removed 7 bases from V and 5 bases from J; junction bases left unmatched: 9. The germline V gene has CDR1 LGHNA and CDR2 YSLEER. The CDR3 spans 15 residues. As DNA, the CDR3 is TGCGCCAGCACTAGGGACAGGTTCGGGACCGGGGAGCTGTTTTTT. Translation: CASTRDRFGTGELFF.

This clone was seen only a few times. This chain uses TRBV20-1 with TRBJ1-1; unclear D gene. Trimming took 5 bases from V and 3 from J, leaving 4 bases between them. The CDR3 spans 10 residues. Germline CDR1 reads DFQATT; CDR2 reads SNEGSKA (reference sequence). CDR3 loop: CSAGYTEAFF. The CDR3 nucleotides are TGCAGTGCTGGGTACACTGAAGCTTTCTTT.

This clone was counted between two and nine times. The CDR3 nucleotides are TGTGCCAGCAGCTTAGTTGAGACAGGGTCCAACACTGAAGCTTTCTTT. Amino acids: CASSLVETGSNTEAFF. The chain joins TRBV7-2 to TRBJ1-1; TRBD1 agrees at 7 bases. The CDR3 is 16 residues long. Per germline, CDR1 SGHTA and CDR2 FQGNSA. Unmatched junction bases numbered 7, after V lost 1 base and J lost 2 bases.

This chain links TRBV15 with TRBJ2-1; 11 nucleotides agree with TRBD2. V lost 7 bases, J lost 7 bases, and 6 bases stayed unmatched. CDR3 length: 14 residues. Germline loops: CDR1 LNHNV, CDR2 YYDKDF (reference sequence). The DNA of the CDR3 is TGTGCCACCAACCCGGGACTAGCGGTTAATGAGCAGTTCTTC. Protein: CATNPGLAVNEQFF.

CDR3 in amino acids: CASSLATGESGYTF. CDR3 nucleotide sequence: TGCGCCAGCAGCTTGGCCACAGGCGAGAGTGGCTACACCTTC. V is TRBV5-1 and J is TRBJ1-2; possible D gene TRBD1, 5 bases. Germline-derived CDR1 and CDR2 are SGHRS and YFSETQ. Trimming shortened V by 0 bases and J by 7 bases, and 13 bases separated the two germline ends. This CDR3 contains 14 residues.

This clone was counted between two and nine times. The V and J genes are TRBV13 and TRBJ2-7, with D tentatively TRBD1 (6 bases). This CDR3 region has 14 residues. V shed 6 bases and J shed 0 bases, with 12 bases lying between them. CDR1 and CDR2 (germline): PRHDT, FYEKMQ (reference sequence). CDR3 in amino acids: CASSLTGASYEQYF. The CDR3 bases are TGTGCCAGCAGTTTGACAGGTGCCTCCTACGAGCAGTACTTC.

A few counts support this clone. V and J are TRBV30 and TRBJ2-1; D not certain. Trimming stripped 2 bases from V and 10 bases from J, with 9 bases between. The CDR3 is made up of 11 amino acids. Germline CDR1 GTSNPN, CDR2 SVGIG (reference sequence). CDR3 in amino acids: CAWSMVNEQFF. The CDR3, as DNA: TGTGCCTGGAGTATGGTAAACGAGCAGTTCTTC.

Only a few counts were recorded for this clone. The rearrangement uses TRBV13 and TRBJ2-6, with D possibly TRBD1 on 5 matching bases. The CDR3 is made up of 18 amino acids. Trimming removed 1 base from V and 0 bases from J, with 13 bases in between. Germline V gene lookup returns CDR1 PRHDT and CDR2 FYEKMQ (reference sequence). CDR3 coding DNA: TGTGCCAGCAGCTTAGTAGGGGAAAGGAGCTCTGGGGCCAACGTCCTGACTTTC. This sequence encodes CASSLVGERSSGANVLTF.

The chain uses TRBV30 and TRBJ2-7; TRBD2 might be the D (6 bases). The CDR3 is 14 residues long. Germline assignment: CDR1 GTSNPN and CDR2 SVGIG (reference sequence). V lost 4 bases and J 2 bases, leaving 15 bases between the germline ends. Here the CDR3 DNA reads TGTGCCTGGACCCGGGACTTACCGGCCTACGAGCAGTACTTC. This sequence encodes CAWTRDLPAYEQYF.

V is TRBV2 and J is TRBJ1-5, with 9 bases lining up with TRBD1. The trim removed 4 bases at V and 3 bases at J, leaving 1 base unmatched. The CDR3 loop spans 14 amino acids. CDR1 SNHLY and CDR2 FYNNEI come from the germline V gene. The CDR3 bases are TGTGCCAGCAGTGGACAGGGGGACAATCAGCCCCAGCATTTT. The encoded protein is CASSGQGDNQPQHF.

CDR3 amino acids: CASRVGASGGRNEQFF. CDR3 bases: TGTGCCAGCAGGGTCGGTGCTAGCGGGGGCCGAAATGAGCAGTTCTTC. V is TRBV28 and J is TRBJ2-1; 10 bases fit TRBD2. Germline lookup yields CDR1 MDHEN and CDR2 SYDVKM. The CDR3 is 16 amino acids. J gave up 7 bases and V 6 bases, and 12 bases lay outside the gene matches. The whole variable domain, remainder taken from reference TRBV28 and TRBJ2-1, is DVKVTQSSRYLVKRTGEKVFLECVQDMDHENMFWYRQDPGLGLRLIYFSYDVKMKEKGDIPEGYSVSREKKERFSLILESASTNQTSMYLCASRVGASGGRNEQFFGPGTRLTVL.

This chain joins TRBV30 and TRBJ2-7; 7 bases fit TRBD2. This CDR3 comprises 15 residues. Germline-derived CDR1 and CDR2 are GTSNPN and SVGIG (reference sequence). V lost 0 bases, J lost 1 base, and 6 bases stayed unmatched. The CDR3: CAWSVPGGLSYEQYF. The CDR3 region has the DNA TGTGCCTGGAGTGTACCGGGAGGTTTGTCCTACGAGCAGTACTTC.

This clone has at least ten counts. CDR3 in DNA: TGTGCCAGCCTGCAGGGGGCCCGGGAGCAGTTCTTC. Protein product: CASLQGAREQFF. V gene TRBV28 combines with J gene TRBJ2-1; 8 positions agree with TRBD1. CDR3 length: 12 amino acids. CDR1 and CDR2 (germline): MDHEN, SYDVKM. V gave up 8 bases and J gave up 10 bases; unmatched junction bases: 7.

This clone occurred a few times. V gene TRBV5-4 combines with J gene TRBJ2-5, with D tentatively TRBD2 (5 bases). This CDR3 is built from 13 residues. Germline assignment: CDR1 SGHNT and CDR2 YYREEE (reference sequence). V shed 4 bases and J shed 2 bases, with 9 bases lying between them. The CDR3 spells CASSPDLQETQYF. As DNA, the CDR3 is TGTGCCAGCAGCCCGGACTTACAAGAGACCCAGTACTTC.

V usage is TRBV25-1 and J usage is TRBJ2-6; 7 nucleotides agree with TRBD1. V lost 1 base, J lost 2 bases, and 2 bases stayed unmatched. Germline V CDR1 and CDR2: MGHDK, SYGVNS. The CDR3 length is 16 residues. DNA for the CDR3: TGTGCCAGCAGTGAATTAGGGACAGCTGGGGCCAACGTCCTGACTTTC. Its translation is CASSELGTAGANVLTF.

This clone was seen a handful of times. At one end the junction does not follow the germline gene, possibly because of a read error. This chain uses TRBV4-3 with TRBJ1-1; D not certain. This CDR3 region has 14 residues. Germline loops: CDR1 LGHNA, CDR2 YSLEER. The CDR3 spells CASSQELTDTEAFF. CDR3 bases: TGCGCCAGCAGTCAAGAACTAACGGACACTGAAGCTTTCTTT.

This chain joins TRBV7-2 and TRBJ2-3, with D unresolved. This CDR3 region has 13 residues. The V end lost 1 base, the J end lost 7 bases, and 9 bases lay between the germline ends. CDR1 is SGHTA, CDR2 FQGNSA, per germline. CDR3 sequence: CASSLDTPHTQYF. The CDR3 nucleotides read TGTGCCAGCAGCTTAGATACCCCGCATACGCAGTATTTT.

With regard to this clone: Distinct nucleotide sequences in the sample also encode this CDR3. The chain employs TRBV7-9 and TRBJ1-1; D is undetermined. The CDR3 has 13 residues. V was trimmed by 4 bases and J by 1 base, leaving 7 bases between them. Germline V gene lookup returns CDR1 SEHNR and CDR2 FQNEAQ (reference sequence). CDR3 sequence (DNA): TGTGCCAGCAGCTATGCAGGGAACACTGAAGCTTTCTTT. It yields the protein CASSYAGNTEAFF. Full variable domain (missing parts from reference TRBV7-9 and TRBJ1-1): DTGVSQNPRHKITKRGQNVTFRCDPISEHNRLYWYRQTLGQGPEFLTYFQNEAQLEKSRLLSDRFSAERPKGSFSTLEIQRTEQGDSAMYLCASSYAGNTEAFFGQGTRLTVV.

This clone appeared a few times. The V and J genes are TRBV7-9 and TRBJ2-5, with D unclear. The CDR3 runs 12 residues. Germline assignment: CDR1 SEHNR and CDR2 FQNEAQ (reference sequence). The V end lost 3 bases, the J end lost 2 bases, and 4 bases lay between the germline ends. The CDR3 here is CASSFLQETQYF. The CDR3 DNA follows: TGTGCCAGCAGCTTTCTTCAAGAGACCCAGTACTTC.

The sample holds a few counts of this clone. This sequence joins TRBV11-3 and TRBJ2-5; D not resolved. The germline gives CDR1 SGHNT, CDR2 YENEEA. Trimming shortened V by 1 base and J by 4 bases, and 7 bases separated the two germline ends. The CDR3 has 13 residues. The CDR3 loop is CASSLGNRETQYF. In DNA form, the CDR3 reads TGTGCCAGCAGCTTAGGTAATCGAGAGACCCAGTACTTC.

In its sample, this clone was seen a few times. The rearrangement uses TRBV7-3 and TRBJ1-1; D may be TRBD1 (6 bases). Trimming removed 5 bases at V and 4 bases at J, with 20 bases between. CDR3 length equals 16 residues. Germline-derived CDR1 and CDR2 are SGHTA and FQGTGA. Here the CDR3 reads CASSPLGGRRATEAFF. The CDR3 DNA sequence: TGTGCCAGCAGCCCTCTTGGGGGCCGGAGGGCCACTGAAGCTTTCTTT.

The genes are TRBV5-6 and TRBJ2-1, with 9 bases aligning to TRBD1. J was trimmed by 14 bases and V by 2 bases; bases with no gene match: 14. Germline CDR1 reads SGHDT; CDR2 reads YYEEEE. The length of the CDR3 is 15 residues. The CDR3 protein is CASSLGQGIALKEFF. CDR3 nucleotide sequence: TGTGCCAGCAGCTTAGGACAGGGGATAGCCCTAAAGGAGTTCTTC.

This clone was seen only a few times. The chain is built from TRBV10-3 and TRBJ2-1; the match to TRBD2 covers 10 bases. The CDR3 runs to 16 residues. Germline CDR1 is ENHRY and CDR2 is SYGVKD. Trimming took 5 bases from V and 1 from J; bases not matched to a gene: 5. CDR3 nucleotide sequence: TGTGCCATCAGTCGGGCTAGCGGGGGATCCTACAATGAGCAGTTCTTC. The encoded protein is CAISRASGGSYNEQFF.

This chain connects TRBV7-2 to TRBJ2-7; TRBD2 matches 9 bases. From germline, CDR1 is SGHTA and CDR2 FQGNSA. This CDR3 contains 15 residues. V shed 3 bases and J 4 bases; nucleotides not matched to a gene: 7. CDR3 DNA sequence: TGTGCCAGCAGCTTCGTAGCGGGAGTGTTATACGAGCAGTACTTC. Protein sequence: CASSFVAGVLYEQYF.

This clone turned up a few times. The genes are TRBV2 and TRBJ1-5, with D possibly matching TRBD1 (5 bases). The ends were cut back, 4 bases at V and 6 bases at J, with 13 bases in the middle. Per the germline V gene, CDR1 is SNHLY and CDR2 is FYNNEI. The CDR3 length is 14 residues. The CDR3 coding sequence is TGTGCCAGCAGTGGGGACGTACAGTTTCAGCCCCAGCATTTT. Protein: CASSGDVQFQPQHF.

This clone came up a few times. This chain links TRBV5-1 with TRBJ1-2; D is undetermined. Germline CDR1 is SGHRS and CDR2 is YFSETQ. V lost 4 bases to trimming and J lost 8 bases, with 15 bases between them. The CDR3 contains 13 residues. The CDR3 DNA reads TGCGCCAGCAGCCCCGAAATAGGGTCCGGCTACACCTTC. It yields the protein CASSPEIGSGYTF.

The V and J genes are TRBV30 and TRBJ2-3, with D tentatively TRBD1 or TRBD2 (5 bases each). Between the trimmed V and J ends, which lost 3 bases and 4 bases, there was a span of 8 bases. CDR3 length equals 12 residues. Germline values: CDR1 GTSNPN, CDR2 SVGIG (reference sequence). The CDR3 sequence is CAWSTGPDTQYF. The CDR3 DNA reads TGTGCCTGGAGCACGGGACCAGATACGCAGTATTTT.

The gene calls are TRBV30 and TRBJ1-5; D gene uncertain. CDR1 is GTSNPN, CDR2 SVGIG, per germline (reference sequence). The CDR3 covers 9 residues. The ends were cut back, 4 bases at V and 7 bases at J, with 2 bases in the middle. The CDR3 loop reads CAWNQPQHF. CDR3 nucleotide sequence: TGTGCCTGGAACCAGCCCCAGCATTTT.